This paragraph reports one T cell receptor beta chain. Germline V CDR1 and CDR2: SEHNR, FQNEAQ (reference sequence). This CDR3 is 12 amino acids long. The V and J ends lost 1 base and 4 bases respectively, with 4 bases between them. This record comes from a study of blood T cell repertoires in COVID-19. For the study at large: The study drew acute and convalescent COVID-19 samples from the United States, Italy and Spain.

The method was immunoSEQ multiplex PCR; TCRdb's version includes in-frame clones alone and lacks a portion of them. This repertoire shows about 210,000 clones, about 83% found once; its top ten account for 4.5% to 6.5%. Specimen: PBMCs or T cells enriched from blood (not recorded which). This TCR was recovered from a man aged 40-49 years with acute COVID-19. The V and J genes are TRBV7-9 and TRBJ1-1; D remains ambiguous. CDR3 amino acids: CASSLVVTEAFF. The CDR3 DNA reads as TGTGCCAGCAGCTTAGTAGTCACTGAAGCTTTCTTT.